A single sample gave rise to the 27 T cell receptor beta chains below, sequenced in a study of cytomegalovirus exposure and HLA in healthy donors (dated by TCRdb to between 2016 and 2019). To prepare the library, the immunoSEQ multiplex PCR assay was applied. For the multiplex PCR, a mixture combining 60 forward primers for TCR Vbeta segments and 13 reverse primers for TCR Jbeta segments was used. In TCRdb, the immuneACCESS table is reduced to in-frame sequences with V and J assigned. These tables do not hold every clone; where another copy was compared, an unresolved V gene accounts for under half, and the others remain unexplained. Across this sample there are approximately 190,000 clones, with around 80% seen only once. Jointly, the top ten make up approximately 6.3% of the sample. The specimen was PBMCs. The receptors originated from a man between 40 and 49 years old in good health and CMV-seropositive.

As DNA, the CDR3 is TGTGCCAGCAGCTTAGTCCAGGGGATGCCCAATGAGCAGTTCTTC. Translated: CASSLVQGMPNEQFF. This rearrangement joins TRBV7-3 to TRBJ2-1; D perhaps matches TRBD1 (6 bases). The CDR3 is 15 residues long. The germline V gene has CDR1 SGHTA and CDR2 FQGTGA. V was clipped by 2 bases and J by 6 bases, with 14 bases between them.

This clone was seen only a few times. The chain joins TRBV5-6 to TRBJ2-7, with TRBD1 matching over 11 bases. Germline-derived CDR1 and CDR2 are SGHDT and YYEEEE. J was trimmed by 6 bases and V by 2 bases; bases with no gene match: 4. The CDR3 is 14 residues long. CDR3 bases: TGTGCCAGCAGCTTCGGGACAGGGGGTTCCGAGCAGTACTTC. Residues: CASSFGTGGSEQYF. The whole variable domain, filled in from reference TRBV5-6 and TRBJ2-7, reads DAGVTQSPTHLIKTRGQQVTLRCSPKSGHDTVSWYQQALGQGPQFIFQYYEEEERQRGNFPDRFSGHQFPNYSSELNVNALLLGDSALYLCASSFGTGGSEQYFGPGTRLTVT.

The chain combines TRBV23-1 with TRBJ2-5; TRBD1 is a possible D gene (6 bases). TRBV23-1 is an ORF, and what it does is uncertain. V lost 11 bases and J 0 bases, leaving 19 bases between the germline ends. The CDR3 extends over 15 amino acids. Here the CDR3 DNA reads TGCGCCTTCGGGGCAGGGGCAAAGGACCAAGAGACCCAGTACTTC. Translating gives CAFGAGAKDQETQYF.

V is TRBV2 and J is TRBJ1-6; D unresolved. Germline values: CDR1 SNHLY, CDR2 FYNNEI. CDR3 length equals 16 residues. Trimming removed 8 bases at V and 3 bases at J, with 17 bases between. The chain's CDR3 is CASLASATVYNSPLHF. The CDR3 region has the DNA TGTGCCAGCCTCGCCTCGGCAACAGTCTATAATTCACCCCTCCACTTT.

This chain uses TRBV25-1 with TRBJ1-2; the D gene is possibly TRBD1 (6 bases). This CDR3 has 17 amino acids. Per the germline V gene, CDR1 is MGHDK and CDR2 is SYGVNS. V was clipped by 2 bases and J by 0 bases, with 16 bases between them. This CDR3 is CASSENRAGGSNYGYTF. CDR3 nucleotides: TGTGCCAGCAGTGAAAACCGGGCGGGGGGCTCTAACTATGGCTACACCTTC.

V and J are TRBV6-4 and TRBJ1-4, with 7 bases lining up with TRBD1. There are 14 residues in the CDR3. Germline CDR1 reads MRHNA; CDR2 reads SNTAGT. J was trimmed by 12 bases and V by 1 base; bases with no gene match: 8. CDR3 region: CASSDCQDRVELFF. The CDR3 bases are TGTGCCAGCAGTGACTGCCAAGACAGGGTGGAACTGTTTTTT.

V and J are TRBV7-2 and TRBJ2-5; 10 bases are a match to TRBD1. Unmatched junction bases numbered 7, after V lost 4 bases and J lost 5 bases. Germline V gives CDR1 SGHTA, CDR2 FQGNSA. This CDR3 contains 15 residues. CDR3 DNA: TGTGCCAGCAGCTACCGACAGGGGGCGCAGGAGACCCAGTACTTC. Translated: CASSYRQGAQETQYF.

This rearrangement joins TRBV15 to TRBJ2-1; 12 nucleotides line up with TRBD2. The junction had 25 bases not matched to a gene; V was cut back by 0 bases and J by 10 bases. Germline CDR1 LNHNV, CDR2 YYDKDF (reference sequence). CDR3 length equals 22 residues. This CDR3 reads CATSRDRLSGTSGSVYYREQFF. The DNA of the CDR3 is TGTGCCACCAGCAGAGATCGCCTAAGTGGGACTAGCGGGTCGGTGTATTATCGGGAGCAGTTCTTC. Based on the CDR3 plus reference TRBV15 and TRBJ2-1, the full variable domain is DAMVIQNPRYQVTQFGKPVTLSCSQTLNHNVMYWYQQKSSQAPKLLFHYYDKDFNNEADTPDNFQSRRPNTSFCFLDIRSPGLGDTAMYLCATSRDRLSGTSGSVYYREQFFGPGTRLTVL.

V and J are TRBV27 and TRBJ2-3, with D tentatively TRBD1 (5 bases). The CDR3 has 14 amino acids. The ends were cut back, 5 bases at V and 4 bases at J, with 13 bases in the middle. The germline V gene encodes CDR1 MNHEY and CDR2 SMNVEV (reference sequence). In nucleotides, the CDR3 is TGTGCCAGCAGTAGCACCTGGGGCGCAGATACGCAGTATTTT. Its protein product is CASSSTWGADTQYF.

This clone was observed a single time. The chain is built from TRBV9 and TRBJ1-2; TRBD1 matches 10 bases. CDR1 is SGDLS, CDR2 YYNGEE, per germline. V lost 0 bases, J lost 4 bases, and 3 bases stayed unmatched. This CDR3 has 15 residues. CDR3 nucleotide sequence: TGTGCCAGCAGCGTAGGGGGACAGGGGATCTATGGCTACACCTTC. The encoded protein is CASSVGGQGIYGYTF.

The rearrangement links TRBV15 to TRBJ2-3; D may be TRBD2 (6 bases). Germline V gene data show CDR1 as LNHNV and CDR2 as YYDKDF (reference sequence). Between the trimmed V and J ends, which lost 0 bases and 2 bases, there was a span of 18 bases. The CDR3 extends over 18 amino acids. Here the CDR3 reads CATSRDRIGGDDTDTQYF. DNA of the CDR3: TGTGCCACCAGCAGAGATCGAATTGGAGGGGATGACACAGATACGCAGTATTTT.

The chain has TRBV19 and TRBJ2-1, with 11 bases lining up with TRBD2. Trimming cost V 7 bases and J 7 bases; bases outside gene matches: 3. The germline V gene encodes CDR1 LNHDA and CDR2 SQIVND (reference sequence). This CDR3 is 13 amino acids long. CDR3 nucleotides: TGTGCCAGTATGCGACTAGCGGGGAATGAGCAGTTCTTC. It codes for CASMRLAGNEQFF.

J is TRBJ2-2 and V is TRBV27; 11 bases fit TRBD2. Germline V gene lookup returns CDR1 MNHEY and CDR2 SMNVEV (reference sequence). This CDR3 spans 15 amino acids. The J segment lost 7 bases and the V segment lost 5 bases, leaving 6 bases of the junction unmatched. In DNA, the CDR3 is TGTGCCAGCAGTCCCACTAGCGGGGGTGACGGGGAGCTGTTTTTT. The encoded protein is CASSPTSGGDGELFF.

The rearrangement joins TRBV28 to TRBJ2-7, with 7 bases identical to TRBD1. With V trimmed by 6 bases and J by 2 bases, 7 bases remained unmatched. CDR1 and CDR2 (germline): MDHEN, SYDVKM. The CDR3 contains 14 residues. CDR3 sequence (DNA): TGTGCCAGCAGCACTGGAACAGGGGCCTACGAGCAGTACTTC. This encodes CASSTGTGAYEQYF.

The rearrangement joins TRBV5-1 to TRBJ2-2; 7 bases match TRBD2. The CDR3 sequence is 15 residues long. Germline lookup yields CDR1 SGHRS and CDR2 YFSETQ. The J segment lost 0 bases and the V segment lost 6 bases, leaving 5 bases of the junction unmatched. Here the CDR3 reads CASTPSGSNTGELFF. In DNA, the CDR3 is TGCGCCAGCACCCCTAGCGGTTCGAACACCGGGGAGCTGTTTTTT.

The chain employs TRBV7-2 and TRBJ2-2; 16 positions match TRBD2. The V segment lost 5 bases and the J segment 7 bases; nucleotides outside the gene matches: 4. The CDR3 is 16 residues long. The V gene's germline CDR1 is SGHTA and CDR2 FQGNSA. CDR3 nucleotide sequence: TGTGCCAGCAGCACGGGACTAGCGGGGGGGCTCGGGGAGCTGTTTTTT. This translates into CASSTGLAGGLGELFF.

This chain links TRBV9 with TRBJ2-1; 14 nucleotides match TRBD2. The CDR3 has 14 amino acids. CDR1 SGDLS and CDR2 YYNGEE come from the germline V gene. V dropped 5 bases and J dropped 9; count of bases not matched to a gene: 4. The CDR3 region is CASRTSGGAGEQFF. The CDR3 DNA reads TGTGCCAGCAGGACTAGCGGGGGGGCGGGTGAGCAGTTCTTC. Using reference TRBV9 and TRBJ2-1 for the parts outside the CDR3, the full variable domain is DSGVTQTPKHLITATGQRVTLRCSPRSGDLSVYWYQQSLDQGLQFLIQYYNGEERAKGNILERFSAQQFPDLHSELNLSSLELGDSALYFCASRTSGGAGEQFFGPGTRLTVL.

This clone was detected a few times. The gene calls are TRBV6-5 and TRBJ2-7; the D gene is possibly TRBD1 (5 bases). Germline V CDR1 and CDR2: MNHEY, SVGAGI. V lost 0 bases, J lost 3 bases, and 12 bases lay in between. The CDR3 covers 15 residues. The CDR3 region is CASSYSQASGYEQYF. The CDR3 bases are TGTGCCAGCAGTTACTCACAGGCCTCGGGCTACGAGCAGTACTTC.

The rearrangement uses TRBV6-5 and TRBJ2-5; perhaps TRBD2 as D (6 bases). Germline lookup yields CDR1 MNHEY and CDR2 SVGAGI. This CDR3 is 13 amino acids long. With 6 bases removed from V and 3 bases from J, the gap between germline ends came to 11 bases. CDR3 in DNA: TGTGCCAGCAGCCAGGGCGGGGAAGAGACCCAGTACTTC. The encoded protein is CASSQGGEETQYF.

The chain links TRBV7-9 to TRBJ1-1; 8 bases match TRBD1. Germline assignment: CDR1 SEHNR and CDR2 FQNEAQ (reference sequence). The CDR3 runs to 16 residues. The trim removed 4 bases at V and 3 bases at J, leaving 10 bases unmatched. CDR3 DNA sequence: TGTGCCAGCAGCTCCGACAGGGGCCCTTACCACACTGAAGCTTTCTTT. Its translation is CASSSDRGPYHTEAFF. The full variable domain, rest sourced from reference TRBV7-9 and TRBJ1-1, is DTGVSQNPRHKITKRGQNVTFRCDPISEHNRLYWYRQTLGQGPEFLTYFQNEAQLEKSRLLSDRFSAERPKGSFSTLEIQRTEQGDSAMYLCASSSDRGPYHTEAFFGQGTRLTVV.

V is TRBV30 and J is TRBJ1-2; D may be TRBD1 (5 bases). CDR1 is GTSNPN and CDR2 is SVGIG in the germline V gene (reference sequence). The ends were cut back, 3 bases at V and 0 bases at J, with 5 bases in the middle. This CDR3 comprises 12 residues. This chain's CDR3 is CAWRGPNYGYTF. CDR3 coding DNA: TGTGCCTGGAGGGGGCCTAACTATGGCTACACCTTC.

This clone was seen a handful of times. The chain combines TRBV27 with TRBJ2-7; TRBD2 is a possible D gene (6 bases). Germline V gene data show CDR1 as MNHEY and CDR2 as SMNVEV (reference sequence). The CDR3 is made up of 14 amino acids. V lost 0 bases, J lost 6 bases, and 12 bases lay in between. Written as DNA, the CDR3 is TGTGCCAGCAGTTTATCGACACTAGCCTCCGAGCAGTACTTC. This encodes CASSLSTLASEQYF.

The V and J genes are TRBV6-6 and TRBJ2-7; TRBD1 aligns across 9 bases. V shed 2 bases, J shed 4 bases, and the junction held 6 bases outside the gene matches. Per germline, CDR1 MNHNY and CDR2 SVGAGI (reference sequence). The CDR3 runs to 15 residues. The chain's CDR3 is CASSYTPGQGYEQYF. The DNA for the CDR3 is TGTGCCAGCAGTTACACACCGGGACAGGGTTACGAGCAGTACTTC.

This chain joins TRBV30 and TRBJ1-2, with 8 bases lining up with TRBD1. The CDR3 is made up of 15 amino acids. Trimming took 1 base from V and 1 from J; bases not matched to a gene: 5. Looked up from germline, CDR1 is GTSNPN and CDR2 is SVGIG (reference sequence). The CDR3 protein is CAWSDRTGINYGYTF. The CDR3 DNA reads as TGTGCCTGGAGTGACCGGACAGGGATTAACTATGGCTACACCTTC. Full variable domain (remainder filled in from reference TRBV30 and TRBJ1-2): SQTIHQWPATLVQPVGSPLSLECTVEGTSNPNLYWYRQAAGRGLQLLFYSVGIGQISSEVPQNLSASRPQDRQFILSSKKLLLSDSGFYLCAWSDRTGINYGYTFGSGTRLTVV.

V gene TRBV6-6 combines with J gene TRBJ2-7, with TRBD2 as a possible D gene (6 bases). The CDR3 consists of 13 residues. Trimming cost V 9 bases and J 5 bases, with 17 bases left between them. Germline CDR1 and CDR2: MNHNY and SVGAGI (reference sequence). CDR3 sequence reads: CASKMPEGHEQYF. The CDR3 DNA sequence: TGTGCCAGTAAAATGCCGGAGGGACACGAGCAGTACTTC.

The chain couples TRBV19 to TRBJ1-3; D is unclear. This CDR3 region has 15 residues. Germline loops: CDR1 LNHDA, CDR2 SQIVND (reference sequence). V was trimmed by 5 bases and J by 6 bases, leaving 17 bases between them. The CDR3 DNA is TGTGCCAGTAGTCGGTTTCTGAACAGTGAAAACACCATATATTTT. It translates to CASSRFLNSENTIYF.

In its sample, this clone was seen once. The V gene is TRBV30, the J gene TRBJ2-3; TRBD1 matches 9 bases. With 4 bases clipped from V and 11 bases from J, the junction kept 13 bases outside the gene matches. The CDR3 runs to 14 residues. Looked up from germline, CDR1 is GTSNPN and CDR2 is SVGIG (reference sequence). The CDR3: CAWMGTGRLMEQYF. CDR3 coding DNA: TGTGCCTGGATGGGGACAGGGAGGCTGATGGAGCAGTATTTT. Complete variable domain (other parts from reference TRBV30 and TRBJ2-3): SQTIHQWPATLVQPVGSPLSLECTVEGTSNPNLYWYRQAAGRGLQLLFYSVGIGQISSEVPQNLSASRPQDRQFILSSKKLLLSDSGFYLCAWMGTGRLMEQYFGPGTRLTVL.